The clone carrying this T cell receptor beta chain was seen just once. The entry originates in a study of blood T cell repertoires in COVID-19. Study context: Sites across the United States, Italy and Spain contributed samples from acute and convalescent COVID-19.

V lost 4 bases and J lost 5, with 17 bases in between. The germline CDR1 and CDR2 sequences are SGDLS and YYNGEE. The CDR3 totals 15 residues. Repertoires were generated with immunoSEQ multiplex PCR, while TCRdb's copy carries only in-frame clones and drops some. Found here are roughly 350,000 clones, 92% of them singletons; the top ten hold 18%. Cohorts were determined from participant-reported clinical history. Recovery among Cohort 3 donors was established by two negative PCRs, clearance, or symptom resolution. V gene TRBV9 combines with J gene TRBJ2-3; tentative D call: TRBD2 (6 bases). Sequencing was carried out using PBMCs or T cells enriched from blood (not recorded which). This receptor was obtained from a woman aged 30 to 39 who had recovered from COVID-19. The CDR3 sequence is CASSKEGTPGDTQYF. The CDR3 region has the DNA TGTGCCAGCAGCAAGGAGGGGACGCCTGGAGATACGCAGTATTTT.